This entry is about one T cell receptor beta chain. This clonotype came up a few times. Its antigen remains unidentified. No qualities accompany the bases; no much larger clone lies one base away. The data are from a study of naive and memory T cell subsets (dated by TCRdb to 2017 to 2019). Background for the entire study: The study applied an open-source, UMI-based TCR alpha and beta sequencing pipeline to sorted naive and memory peripheral blood T cell subsets. The functional CMV T cell responses agreed completely with IgG serology results. RNA was DNase-treated and reverse transcribed with TCR constant-region primers, mostly using SuperScript III.

From the second PCR step onward, the TCR alpha chain libraries and the TCR beta chain libraries were amplified separately. CMV status of each donor was established by measuring IFNgamma production from CD4+ T cells after fresh PBMCs were stimulated overnight with CMV viral lysate. Using Miltenyi beads, CD4 T cells were first positively selected, and CD8 T cells were then positively selected from the CD4-negative fraction. Cells stained for CD3, CD4, CD8, CD45RA, CD27 and a live/dead dye were sorted on a BD Aria II into four subsets by CD45RA and CD27. A few healthy volunteers provided blood, and each donor's sample was split into CD4 and CD8 T cells and then further divided into four differentiation subsets. Approximately 130 ml of peripheral blood was drawn per donor, and PBMC were isolated by Ficoll-Paque PLUS density-gradient centrifugation. After sorting, cells were lysed in RLT buffer, RNA was extracted using a Qiagen RNeasy kit, and the extracted RNA was stored at -80 degrees C.

Points the paper makes about the study in general: A few larger clonotypes were present in naive repertoires, especially CD8 naive repertoires, and these clonotypes were possibly memory cells re-expressing CD45RA. Following error correction, more than 95% of naive TCR sequences occurred only once, which made naive abundance distributions much steeper than those of memory subsets. Gini index rose and Shannon and inverse Simpson diversity fell from naive through CM, EM and EMRA in both CD4 and CD8 cells. RNA-based TCR counts may be affected by expression changes linked to T cell activation and differentiation. Single alpha or beta chain sequences, rather than paired alpha/beta receptors, were used to define clonotypes. No ground truth was available to validate the repertoire findings for the naive and memory subsets. A power law was followed by TCR abundance, with an exponent that differed between naive and memory subsets but was consistent across the three individuals.

Libraries were prepared through UMI-ligation and nested PCR. An equimolar mix of two oligonucleotides covering both TRBC1 and TRBC2 was used as the beta constant-region primer. A single-stranded oligonucleotide containing the SP2 primer and a 12-nucleotide UMI was joined to the 3' end of the cDNA by T4 RNA ligase 1. Four rounds of PCR, combining the SP2 primer with nested alpha and beta constant-region primers, were used to amplify the ligated cDNA. Incubation of the ligation reaction was carried out at 16 degrees C for about 20-25 hours. To avoid over-amplification, PCR2 was usually performed as a SYBR Green qPCR and halted once a predetermined threshold was reached. All purifications after the first were performed with Agencourt AMPure XP magnetic beads. Libraries were quantified by Qubit and checked on a TapeStation, with a main peak expected near 650 bp. Sequencing of the pooled libraries was done on an Illumina MiSeq using v2 2x251 paired-end kits, which typically yielded roughly 0.85-2 million reads per sample. Each sample was pooled at about 4 nM, and roughly 5-7% PhiX was included to help cluster recognition. The authors' analysis ran thus. Using tag matching that tolerated one base-pair mismatch, Decombinator assigned V and J genes to FASTQ reads that had been processed by Demultiplexor. Collapsinator relied on UMIs to fix sequencing errors as well as frequency errors caused by PCR heterogeneity. CDR3Translator translated TCRs and extracted CDR3s from the conserved cysteine to the FGXG phenylalanine, flagging non-productive sequences. Gini, Shannon entropy and inverse Simpson indices were calculated on repertoires subsampled to equal numbers of UMI-defined TCRs. Within the linear range, a power law was fitted to clonotype abundance distributions using maximum likelihood. On one naive CD8 sample, the pipeline and MIGEC gave similar UMI counts, unique TCR numbers and clonal distributions. One analysis removed from the naive repertoire any naive TCRs that were also found in any memory subset from the same donor. A set of 7,322 CMV-associated CDR3 sequences, compiled from VDJdb and a published dataset, was used to search the repertoires. The raw public reads went through TCRdb reprocessing: fastp at Q25, MiXCR clone calling, in-frame beta chains kept. Rows with one shared CDR3 protein collapse into an entry with the most common genes and DNA. None of the V and J calls come from the authors' own analysis; TCRdb made them. Across this sample there are 120,000 to 150,000 distinct CDR3 sequences, with about a sixth seen only once. The top ten clonotypes cover 0.14% to 0.15% of the sample.

Inclusive of the bounding cysteine and phenylalanine, the CDR3 is 14 residues long. Only CDR3 DNA remains: 42 bases, in frame from the first base. CDR1 and CDR2 are drawn from the germline V gene (reference sequence): SGHAT, FQDESV. Unmatched junction bases come to 3, with V trimmed by 5 bases and J by 1 base. Sequencing was carried out using naive CD4+ T cells from blood. This sample's cell subset or site label indicates: naive T cells, CD45RA high CD27+. The V and J genes are TRBV11-1 and TRBJ2-5, and 8 bases in between align with TRBD1. The sequence derives from a human donor in good health. The CDR3 protein sequence reads: CASSRQGPQETQYF. DNA sequence: TGTGCCAGCAGCCGACAGGGGCCCCAAGAGACCCAGTACTTC.